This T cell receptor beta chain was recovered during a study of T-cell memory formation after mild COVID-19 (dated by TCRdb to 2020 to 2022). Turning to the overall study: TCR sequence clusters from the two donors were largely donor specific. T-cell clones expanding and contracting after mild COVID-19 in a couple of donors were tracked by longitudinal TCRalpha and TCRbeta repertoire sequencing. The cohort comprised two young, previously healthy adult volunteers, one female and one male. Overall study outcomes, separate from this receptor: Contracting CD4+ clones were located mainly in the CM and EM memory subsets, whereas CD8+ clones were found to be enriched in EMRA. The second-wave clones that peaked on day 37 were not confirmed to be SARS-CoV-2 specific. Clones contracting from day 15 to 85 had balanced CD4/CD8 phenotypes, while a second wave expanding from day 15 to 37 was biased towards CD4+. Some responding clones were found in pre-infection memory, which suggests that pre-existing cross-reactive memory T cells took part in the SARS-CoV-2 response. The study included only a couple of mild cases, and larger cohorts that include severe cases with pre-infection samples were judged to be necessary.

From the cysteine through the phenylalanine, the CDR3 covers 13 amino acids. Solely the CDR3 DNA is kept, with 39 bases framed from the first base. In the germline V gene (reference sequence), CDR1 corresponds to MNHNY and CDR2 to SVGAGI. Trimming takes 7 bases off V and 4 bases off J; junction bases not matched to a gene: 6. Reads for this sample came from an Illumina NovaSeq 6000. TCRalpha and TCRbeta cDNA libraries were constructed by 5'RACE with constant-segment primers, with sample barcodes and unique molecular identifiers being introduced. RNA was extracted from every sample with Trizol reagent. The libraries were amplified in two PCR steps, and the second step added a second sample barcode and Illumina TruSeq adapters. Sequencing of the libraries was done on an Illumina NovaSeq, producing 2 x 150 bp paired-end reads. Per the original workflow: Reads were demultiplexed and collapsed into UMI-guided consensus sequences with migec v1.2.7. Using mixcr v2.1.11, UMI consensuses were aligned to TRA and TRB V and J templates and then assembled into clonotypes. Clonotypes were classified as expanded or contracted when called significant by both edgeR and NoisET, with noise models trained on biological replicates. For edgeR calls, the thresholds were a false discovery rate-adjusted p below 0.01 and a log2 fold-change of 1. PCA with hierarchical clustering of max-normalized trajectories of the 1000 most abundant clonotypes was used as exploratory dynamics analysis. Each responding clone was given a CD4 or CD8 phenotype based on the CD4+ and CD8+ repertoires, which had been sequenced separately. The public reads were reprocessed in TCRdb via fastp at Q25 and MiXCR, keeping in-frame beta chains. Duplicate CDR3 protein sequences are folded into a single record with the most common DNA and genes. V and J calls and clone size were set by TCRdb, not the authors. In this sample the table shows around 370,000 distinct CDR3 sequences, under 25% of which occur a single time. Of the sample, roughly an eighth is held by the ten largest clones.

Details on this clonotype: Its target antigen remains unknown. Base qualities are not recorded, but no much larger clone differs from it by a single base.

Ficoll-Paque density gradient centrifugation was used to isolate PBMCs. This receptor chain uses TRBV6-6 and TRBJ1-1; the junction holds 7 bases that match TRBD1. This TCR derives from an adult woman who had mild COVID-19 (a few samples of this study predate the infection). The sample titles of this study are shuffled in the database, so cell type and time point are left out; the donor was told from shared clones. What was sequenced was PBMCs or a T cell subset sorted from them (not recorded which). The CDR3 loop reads CASISGGSTEAFF. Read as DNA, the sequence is TGTGCCAGCATCTCAGGGGGGAGCACTGAAGCTTTCTTT.